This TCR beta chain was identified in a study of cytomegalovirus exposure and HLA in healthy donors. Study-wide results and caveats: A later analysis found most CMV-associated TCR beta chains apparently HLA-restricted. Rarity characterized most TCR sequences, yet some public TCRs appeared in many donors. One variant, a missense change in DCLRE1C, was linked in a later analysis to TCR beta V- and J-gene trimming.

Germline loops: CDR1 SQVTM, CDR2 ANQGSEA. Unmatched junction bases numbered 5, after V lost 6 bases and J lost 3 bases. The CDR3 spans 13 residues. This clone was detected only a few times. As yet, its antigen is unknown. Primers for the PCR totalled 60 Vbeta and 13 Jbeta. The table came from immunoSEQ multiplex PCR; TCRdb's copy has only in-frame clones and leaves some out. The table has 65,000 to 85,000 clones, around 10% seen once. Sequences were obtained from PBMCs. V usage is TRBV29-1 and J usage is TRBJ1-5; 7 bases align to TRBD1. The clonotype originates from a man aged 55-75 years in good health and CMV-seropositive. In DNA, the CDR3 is TGCAGCGTCTCCCAGGGGGACAATCAGCCCCAGCATTTT. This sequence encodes CSVSQGDNQPQHF.